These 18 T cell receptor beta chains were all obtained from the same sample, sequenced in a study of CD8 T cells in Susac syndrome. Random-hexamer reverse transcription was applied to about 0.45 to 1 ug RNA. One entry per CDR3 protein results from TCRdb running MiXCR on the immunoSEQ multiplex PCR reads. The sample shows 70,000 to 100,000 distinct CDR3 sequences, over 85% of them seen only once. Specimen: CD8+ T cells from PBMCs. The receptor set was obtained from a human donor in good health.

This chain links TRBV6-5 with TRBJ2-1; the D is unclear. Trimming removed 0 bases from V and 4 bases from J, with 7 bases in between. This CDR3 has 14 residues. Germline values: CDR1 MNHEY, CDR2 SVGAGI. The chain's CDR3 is CASSYSPGYNEQFF. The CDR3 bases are TGTGCCAGCAGTTACTCCCCCGGGTACAATGAGCAGTTCTTC.

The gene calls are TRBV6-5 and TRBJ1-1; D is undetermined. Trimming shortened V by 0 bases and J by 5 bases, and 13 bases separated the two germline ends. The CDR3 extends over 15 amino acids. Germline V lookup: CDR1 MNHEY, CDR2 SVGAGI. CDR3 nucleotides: TGTGCCAGCAGTTACTCGAAGCTCGGGAGAACTGAAGCTTTCTTT. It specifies CASSYSKLGRTEAFF.

Written as DNA, the CDR3 is TGTGCCAGCAGCCCCAGACCGAATGAGCAGTTCTTC. It encodes CASSPRPNEQFF. The V gene is TRBV7-2, the J gene TRBJ2-1, with D unclear. The CDR3 extends over 12 amino acids. V was cut by 5 bases and J by 7 bases, with 9 bases left in between. The V gene's germline CDR1 is SGHTA and CDR2 FQGNSA.

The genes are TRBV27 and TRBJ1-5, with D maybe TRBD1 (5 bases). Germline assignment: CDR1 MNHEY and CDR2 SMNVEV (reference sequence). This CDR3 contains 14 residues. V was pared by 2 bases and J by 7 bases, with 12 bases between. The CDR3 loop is CASSLLGGDQPQHF. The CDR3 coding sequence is TGTGCCAGCAGTTTACTGGGGGGGGACCAGCCCCAGCATTTT.

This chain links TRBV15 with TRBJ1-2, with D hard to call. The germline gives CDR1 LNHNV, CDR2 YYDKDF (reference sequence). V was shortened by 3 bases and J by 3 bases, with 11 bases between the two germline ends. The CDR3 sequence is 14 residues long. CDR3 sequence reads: CATSSPDGYYGYTF. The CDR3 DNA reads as TGTGCCACCAGCAGTCCCGACGGCTACTATGGCTACACCTTC.

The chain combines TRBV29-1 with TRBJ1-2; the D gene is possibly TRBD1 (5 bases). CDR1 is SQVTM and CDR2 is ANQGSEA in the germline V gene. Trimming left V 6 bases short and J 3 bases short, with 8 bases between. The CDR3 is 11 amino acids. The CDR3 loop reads CSVGDDYGYTF. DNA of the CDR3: TGCAGCGTAGGGGACGACTATGGCTACACCTTC.

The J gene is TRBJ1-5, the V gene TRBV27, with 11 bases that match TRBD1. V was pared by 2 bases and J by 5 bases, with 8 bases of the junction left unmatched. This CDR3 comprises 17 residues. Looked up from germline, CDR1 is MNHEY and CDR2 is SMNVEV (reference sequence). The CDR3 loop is CASSLKIGQGAHQPQHF. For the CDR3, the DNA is TGTGCCAGCAGTTTAAAGATAGGACAGGGGGCCCATCAGCCCCAGCATTTT.

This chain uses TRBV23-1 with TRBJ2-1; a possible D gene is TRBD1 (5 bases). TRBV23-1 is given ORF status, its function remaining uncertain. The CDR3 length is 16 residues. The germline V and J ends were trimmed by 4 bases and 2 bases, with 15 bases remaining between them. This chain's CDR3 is CASSPKGQGPYNEQFF. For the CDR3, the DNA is TGCGCCAGCAGTCCTAAGGGGCAAGGTCCCTACAATGAGCAGTTCTTC.

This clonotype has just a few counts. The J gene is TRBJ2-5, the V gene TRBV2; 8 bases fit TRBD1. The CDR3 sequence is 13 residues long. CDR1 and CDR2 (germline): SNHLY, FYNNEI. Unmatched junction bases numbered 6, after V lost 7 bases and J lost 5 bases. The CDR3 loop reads CASIGQGQETQYF. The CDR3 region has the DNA TGTGCCAGCATCGGACAGGGCCAGGAGACCCAGTACTTC. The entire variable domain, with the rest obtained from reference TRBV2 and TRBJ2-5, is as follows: EPEVTQTPSHQVTQMGQEVILRCVPISNHLYFYWYRQILGQKVEFLVSFYNNEISEKSEIFDDQFSVERPDGSNFTLKIRSTKLEDSAMYFCASIGQGQETQYFGPGTRLLVL.

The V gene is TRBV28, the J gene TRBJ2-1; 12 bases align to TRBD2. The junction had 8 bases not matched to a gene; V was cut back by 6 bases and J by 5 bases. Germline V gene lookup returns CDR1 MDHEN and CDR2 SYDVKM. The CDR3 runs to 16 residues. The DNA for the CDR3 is TGTGCCAGCAGCTGGGGACTAGCGGGCGTCGACAATGAGCAGTTCTTC. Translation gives CASSWGLAGVDNEQFF.

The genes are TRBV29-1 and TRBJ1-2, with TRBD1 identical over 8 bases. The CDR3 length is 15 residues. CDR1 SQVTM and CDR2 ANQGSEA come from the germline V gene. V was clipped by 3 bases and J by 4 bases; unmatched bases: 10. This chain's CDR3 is CSVEERQGHSYGYTF. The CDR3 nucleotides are TGCAGCGTTGAGGAACGACAGGGGCACAGCTATGGCTACACCTTC.

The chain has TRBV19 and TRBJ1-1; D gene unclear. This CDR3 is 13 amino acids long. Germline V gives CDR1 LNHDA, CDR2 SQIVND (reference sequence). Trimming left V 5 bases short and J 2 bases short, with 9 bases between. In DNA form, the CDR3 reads TGTGCCAGTAGTGCCCTAACTAACACTGAAGCTTTCTTT. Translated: CASSALTNTEAFF.

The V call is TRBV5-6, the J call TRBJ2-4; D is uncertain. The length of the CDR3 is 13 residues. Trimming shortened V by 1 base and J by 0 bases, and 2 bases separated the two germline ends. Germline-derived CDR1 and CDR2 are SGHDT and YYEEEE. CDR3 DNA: TGTGCCAGCAGCTTGCTAGCCAAAAACATTCAGTACTTC. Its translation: CASSLLAKNIQYF.

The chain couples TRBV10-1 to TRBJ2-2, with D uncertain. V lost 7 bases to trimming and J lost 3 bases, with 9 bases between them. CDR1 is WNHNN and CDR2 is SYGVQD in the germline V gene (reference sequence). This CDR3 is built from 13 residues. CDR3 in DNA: TGCGCCAGCACGGACGGCTACACCGGGGAGCTGTTTTTT. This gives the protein CASTDGYTGELFF.

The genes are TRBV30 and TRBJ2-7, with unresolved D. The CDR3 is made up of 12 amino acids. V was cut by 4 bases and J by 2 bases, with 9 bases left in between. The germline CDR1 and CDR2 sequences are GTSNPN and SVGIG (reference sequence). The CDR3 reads CAWNHGPYEQYF. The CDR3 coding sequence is TGTGCCTGGAACCACGGTCCCTACGAGCAGTACTTC.

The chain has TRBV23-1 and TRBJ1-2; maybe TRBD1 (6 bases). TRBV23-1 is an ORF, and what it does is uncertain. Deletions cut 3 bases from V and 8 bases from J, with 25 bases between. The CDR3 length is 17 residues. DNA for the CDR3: TGCGCCAGCAGTCAGAGTTGGGACACTCCGATGACGTGGGGCTACACCTTC. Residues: CASSQSWDTPMTWGYTF.

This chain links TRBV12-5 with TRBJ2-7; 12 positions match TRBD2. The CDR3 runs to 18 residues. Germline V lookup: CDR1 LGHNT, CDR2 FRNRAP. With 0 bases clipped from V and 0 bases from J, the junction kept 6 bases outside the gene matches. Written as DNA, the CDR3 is TGTGCTAGTGGTTTGGTAGCTAGCGGGGGGGCCTTCTCCTACGAGCAGTACTTC. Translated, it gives CASGLVASGGAFSYEQYF.

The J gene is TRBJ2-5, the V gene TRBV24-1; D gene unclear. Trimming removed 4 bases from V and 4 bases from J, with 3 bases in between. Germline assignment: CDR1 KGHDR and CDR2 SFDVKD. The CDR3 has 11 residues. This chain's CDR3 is CATSEGETQYF. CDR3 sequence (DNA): TGTGCCACCAGTGAGGGAGAGACCCAGTACTTC.